This section outlines one TCR beta chain sequence together with its context. This clonotype was counted only a few times. Its binding antigen is unknown. No base-level quality is on record; no much larger clone is a single base apart. Trimming leaves V shorter by 5 bases and J shorter by 7 bases, with the junction holding 14 bases beyond the gene matches. The CDR3 measures 15 amino acids from cysteine to phenylalanine. The DNA shown is the 45-base CDR3, in frame from base 1. CDR1 is given as MNHEY and CDR2 as SVGAGI, both from the germline V gene. The data derive from a study of T-cell reconstitution after alpha-beta-depleted transplantation in children listed by TCRdb under 2016. Notes on the research overall: Using TCR repertoire profiling, the study followed T-cell immune reconstitution in a quantitative way in children after TCRalphabeta/CD19-depleted allogeneic hematopoietic cell transplantation. What the research found in general, with its limitations: The apparently early alphabetaT-cell count recovery about two months after transplant was reportedly dependent on only several hundred rapidly expanded clones derived from non-depleted graft cells. Over subsequent months, a decline in hyperexpanded clone frequencies was noted, and after one year, T-cell counts and TCRbeta diversity were mostly ascribed to newly produced T cells. In some patients, high TCRbeta diversity at day 60 was attributed to recipient T cells and intrathymic progenitors that had survived conditioning.

This specimen's treatment or condition label, interpreted: allogeneic hematopoietic cell transplantation with graft depleted of TCRalphabeta T cells and CD19 B cells. TCRalphabeta/CD19-depleted allogeneic hematopoietic cell grafts were given to the transplant recipients, all of whom were children. To prepare the library, PCR was applied. Sequencing relied on an Illumina HiSeq 2500. TCR library preparation used molecular barcoding, with unique molecular identifiers applied to normalize quantification of the TCRbeta repertoire. TCRdb passed the public sequencing reads through fastp at Q25 and MiXCR, retaining productive beta sequences. Entries that share a CDR3 protein sequence are merged under the most common genes and DNA. The sample yields about 74,000 distinct CDR3 sequences; around 14% were counted once. The top ten clonotypes cover 27% of the sample.

The sequences come from PBMCs, mostly from graft donor cells, collected 180 days after TCRalphabeta/CD19-depleted stem cell transplant. This TCR was sampled from a male patient between 2 and 9 years old who had a stem cell transplant for acute lymphoblastic leukemia, so the T cells may come from the graft donor. The sequence links TRBV6-5 to TRBJ2-7; TRBD1 lines up with 7 middle nucleotides. The DNA is as follows: TGTGCCAGCAGTACCAGTCACAGGGGAAGTGGGGAGCAGTACTTC. Translated, this gives CASSTSHRGSGEQYF.